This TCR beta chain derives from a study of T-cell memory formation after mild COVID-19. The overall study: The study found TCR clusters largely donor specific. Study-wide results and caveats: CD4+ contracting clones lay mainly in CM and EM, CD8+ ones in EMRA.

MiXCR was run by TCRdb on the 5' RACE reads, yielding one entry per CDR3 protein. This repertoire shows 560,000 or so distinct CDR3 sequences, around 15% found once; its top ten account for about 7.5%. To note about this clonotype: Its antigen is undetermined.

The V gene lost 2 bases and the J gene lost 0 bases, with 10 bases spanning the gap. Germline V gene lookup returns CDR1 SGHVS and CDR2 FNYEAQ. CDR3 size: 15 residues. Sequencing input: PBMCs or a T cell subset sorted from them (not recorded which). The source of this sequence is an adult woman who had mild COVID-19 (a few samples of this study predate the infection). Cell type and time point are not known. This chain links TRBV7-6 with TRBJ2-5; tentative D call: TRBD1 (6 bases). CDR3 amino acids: CASSLPGQYQETQYF. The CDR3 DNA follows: TGTGCCAGCAGCTTACCCGGACAGTACCAAGAGACCCAGTACTTC.